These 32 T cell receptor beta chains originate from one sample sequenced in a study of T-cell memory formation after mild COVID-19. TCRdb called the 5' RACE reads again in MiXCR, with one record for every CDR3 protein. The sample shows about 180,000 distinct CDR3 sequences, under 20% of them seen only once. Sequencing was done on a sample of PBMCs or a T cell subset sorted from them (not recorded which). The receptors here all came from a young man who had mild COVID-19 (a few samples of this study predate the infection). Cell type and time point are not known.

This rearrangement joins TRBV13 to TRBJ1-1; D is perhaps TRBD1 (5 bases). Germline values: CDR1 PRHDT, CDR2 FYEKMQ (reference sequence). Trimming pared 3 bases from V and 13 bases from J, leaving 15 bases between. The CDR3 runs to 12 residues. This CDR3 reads CASSFRPERGFF. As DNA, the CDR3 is TGTGCCAGCAGCTTCCGACCGGAAAGGGGTTTCTTT. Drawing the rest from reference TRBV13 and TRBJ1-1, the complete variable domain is AAGVIQSPRHLIKEKRETATLKCYPIPRHDTVYWYQQGPGQDPQFLISFYEKMQSDKGSIPDRFSAQQFSDYHSELNMSSLELGDSALYFCASSFRPERGFFGQGTRLTVV.

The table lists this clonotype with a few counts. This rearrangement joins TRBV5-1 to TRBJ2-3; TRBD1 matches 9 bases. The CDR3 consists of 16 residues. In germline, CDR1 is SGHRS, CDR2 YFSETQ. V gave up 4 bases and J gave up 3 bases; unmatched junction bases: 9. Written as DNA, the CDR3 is TGCGCCAGCAGCCCCGATCGCGGACAGGGGACAGATACGCAGTATTTT. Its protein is CASSPDRGQGTDTQYF.

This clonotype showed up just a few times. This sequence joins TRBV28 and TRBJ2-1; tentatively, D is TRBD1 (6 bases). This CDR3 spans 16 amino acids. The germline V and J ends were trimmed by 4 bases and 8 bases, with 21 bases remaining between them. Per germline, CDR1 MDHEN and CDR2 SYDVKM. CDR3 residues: CASSWGFVGTSDEQFF. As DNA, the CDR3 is TGTGCCAGCAGTTGGGGTTTTGTCGGGACATCAGATGAGCAGTTCTTC. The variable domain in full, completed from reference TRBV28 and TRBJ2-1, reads DVKVTQSSRYLVKRTGEKVFLECVQDMDHENMFWYRQDPGLGLRLIYFSYDVKMKEKGDIPEGYSVSREKKERFSLILESASTNQTSMYLCASSWGFVGTSDEQFFGPGTRLTVL.

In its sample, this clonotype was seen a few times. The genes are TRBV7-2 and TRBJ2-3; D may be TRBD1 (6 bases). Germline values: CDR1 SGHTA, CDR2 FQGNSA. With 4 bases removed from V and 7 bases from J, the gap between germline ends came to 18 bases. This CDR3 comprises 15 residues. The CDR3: CASSSLQGAFNTQYF. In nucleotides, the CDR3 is TGTGCCAGCAGCTCGCTACAGGGTGCTTTTAATACGCAGTATTTT.

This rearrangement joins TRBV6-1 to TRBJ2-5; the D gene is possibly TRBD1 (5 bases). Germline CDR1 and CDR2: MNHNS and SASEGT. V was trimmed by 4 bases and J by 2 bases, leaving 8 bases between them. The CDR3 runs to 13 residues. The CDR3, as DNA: TGTGCCAGCAGTGTAGGGGTGCAAGAGACCCAGTACTTC. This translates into CASSVGVQETQYF.

For the CDR3, the DNA is TGTGCCAGCAGTTTCAGCGGTAGCGAGCAGTACGTC. This translates into CASSFSGSEQYV. The gene calls are TRBV28 and TRBJ2-7, with a possible D match to TRBD2 (5 bases). CDR1 and CDR2 from the germline V gene are MDHEN and SYDVKM. This CDR3 has 12 amino acids. Deletions cut 3 bases from V and 6 bases from J, with 9 bases between.

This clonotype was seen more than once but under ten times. CDR3 protein: CASSQEVSGLAKNIQYF. CDR3 bases: TGCGCCAGCAGCCAAGAGGTGTCAGGGTTAGCCAAAAACATTCAGTACTTC. This rearrangement joins TRBV4-3 to TRBJ2-4, with a tentative D call TRBD1 (5 bases). V was shortened by 0 bases and J by 0 bases, with 12 bases between the two germline ends. The CDR3 runs 17 residues. Per the germline V gene, CDR1 is LGHNA and CDR2 is YSLEER.

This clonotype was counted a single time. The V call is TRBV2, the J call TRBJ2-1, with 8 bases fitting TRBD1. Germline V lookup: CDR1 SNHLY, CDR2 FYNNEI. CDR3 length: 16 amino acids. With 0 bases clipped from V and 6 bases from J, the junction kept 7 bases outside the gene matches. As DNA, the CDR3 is TGTGCCAGCAGTGAAGCGGTTTGGACAGGGTCCAATGAGCAGTTCTTC. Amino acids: CASSEAVWTGSNEQFF. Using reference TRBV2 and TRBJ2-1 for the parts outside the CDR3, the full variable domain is EPEVTQTPSHQVTQMGQEVILRCVPISNHLYFYWYRQILGQKVEFLVSFYNNEISEKSEIFDDQFSVERPDGSNFTLKIRSTKLEDSAMYFCASSEAVWTGSNEQFFGPGTRLTVL.

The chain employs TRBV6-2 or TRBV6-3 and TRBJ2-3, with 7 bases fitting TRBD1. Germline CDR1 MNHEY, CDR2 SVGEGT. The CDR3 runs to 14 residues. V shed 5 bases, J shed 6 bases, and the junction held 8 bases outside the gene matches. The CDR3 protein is CASSAPTGSDTQYF. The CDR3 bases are TGTGCCAGCAGTGCGCCGACAGGGTCGGATACGCAGTATTTT.

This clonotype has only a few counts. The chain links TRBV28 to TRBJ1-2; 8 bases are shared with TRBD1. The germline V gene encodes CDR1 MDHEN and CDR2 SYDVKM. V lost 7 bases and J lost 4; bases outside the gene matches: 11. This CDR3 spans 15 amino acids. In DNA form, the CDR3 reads TGTGCCAGCAACCTTTCTCCGGGACAGGTCTATGGCTACACCTTC. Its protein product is CASNLSPGQVYGYTF.

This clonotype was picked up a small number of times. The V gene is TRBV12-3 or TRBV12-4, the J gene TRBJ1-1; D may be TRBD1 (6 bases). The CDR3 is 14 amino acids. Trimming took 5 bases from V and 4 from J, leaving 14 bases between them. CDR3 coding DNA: TGTGCCAGCAGTCCTTCAGAGGGGGTCACTGAAGCTTTCTTT. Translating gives CASSPSEGVTEAFF.

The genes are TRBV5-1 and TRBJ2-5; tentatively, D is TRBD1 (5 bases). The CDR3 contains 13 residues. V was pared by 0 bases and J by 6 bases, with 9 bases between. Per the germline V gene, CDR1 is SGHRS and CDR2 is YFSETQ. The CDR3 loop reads CASSLEGVKTQYF. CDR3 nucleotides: TGCGCCAGCAGCTTGGAAGGGGTGAAGACCCAGTACTTC. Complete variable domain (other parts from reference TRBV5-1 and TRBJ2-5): KAGVTQTPRYLIKTRGQQVTLSCSPISGHRSVSWYQQTPGQGLQFLFEYFSETQRNKGNFPGRFSGRQFSNSRSEMNVSTLELGDSALYLCASSLEGVKTQYFGPGTRLLVL.

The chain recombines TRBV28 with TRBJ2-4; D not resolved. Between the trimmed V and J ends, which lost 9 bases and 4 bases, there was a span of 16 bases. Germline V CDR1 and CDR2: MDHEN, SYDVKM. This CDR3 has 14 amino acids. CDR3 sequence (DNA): TGTGCCAGTACACCTGGGTATCCAAAAAACATTCAGTACTTC. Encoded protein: CASTPGYPKNIQYF.

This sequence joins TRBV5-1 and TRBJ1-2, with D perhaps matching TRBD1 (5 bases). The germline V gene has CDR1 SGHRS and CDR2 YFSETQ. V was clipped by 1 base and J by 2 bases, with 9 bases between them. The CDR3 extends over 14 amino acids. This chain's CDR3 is CASSLTGLNYGYTF. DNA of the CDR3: TGCGCCAGCAGCTTGACAGGACTGAACTATGGCTACACCTTC.

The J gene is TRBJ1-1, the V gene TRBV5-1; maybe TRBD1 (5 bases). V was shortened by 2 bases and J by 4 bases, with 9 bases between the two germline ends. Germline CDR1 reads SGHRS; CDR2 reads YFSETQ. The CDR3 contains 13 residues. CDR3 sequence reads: CASSFSQGTEAFF. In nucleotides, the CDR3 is TGCGCCAGCAGCTTCAGCCAGGGCACTGAAGCTTTCTTT.

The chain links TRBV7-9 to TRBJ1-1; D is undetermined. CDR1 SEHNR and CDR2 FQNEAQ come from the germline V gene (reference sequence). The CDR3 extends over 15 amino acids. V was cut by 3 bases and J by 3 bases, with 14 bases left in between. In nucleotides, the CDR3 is TGTGCCAGCAGCTTTGGAACAGCTGGGGACACTGAAGCTTTCTTT. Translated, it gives CASSFGTAGDTEAFF.

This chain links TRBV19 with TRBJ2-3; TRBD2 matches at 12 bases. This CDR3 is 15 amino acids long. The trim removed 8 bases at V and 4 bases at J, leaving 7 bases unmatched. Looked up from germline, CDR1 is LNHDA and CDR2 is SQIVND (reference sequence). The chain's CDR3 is CASGRLAGAADTQYF. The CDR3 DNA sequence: TGTGCCAGTGGCAGACTAGCGGGGGCAGCAGATACGCAGTATTTT.

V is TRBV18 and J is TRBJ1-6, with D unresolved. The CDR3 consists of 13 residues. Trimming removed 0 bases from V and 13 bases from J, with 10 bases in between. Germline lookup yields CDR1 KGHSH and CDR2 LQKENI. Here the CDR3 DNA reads TGTGCCAGCTCACCACCGGATCTTGCGCCCCTCCACTTT. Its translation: CASSPPDLAPLHF.

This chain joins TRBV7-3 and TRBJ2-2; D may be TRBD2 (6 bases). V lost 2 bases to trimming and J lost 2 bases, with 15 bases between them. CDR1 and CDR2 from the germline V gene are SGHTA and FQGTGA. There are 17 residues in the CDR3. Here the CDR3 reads CASSLGGFWSNTGELFF. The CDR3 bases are TGTGCCAGCAGCTTAGGAGGGTTTTGGTCAAACACCGGGGAGCTGTTTTTT. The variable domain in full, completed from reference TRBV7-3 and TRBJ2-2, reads GAGVSQTPSNKVTEKGKYVELRCDPISGHTALYWYRQSLGQGPEFLIYFQGTGAADDSGLPNDRFFAVRPEGSVSTLKIQRTERGDSAVYLCASSLGGFWSNTGELFFGEGSRLTVL.

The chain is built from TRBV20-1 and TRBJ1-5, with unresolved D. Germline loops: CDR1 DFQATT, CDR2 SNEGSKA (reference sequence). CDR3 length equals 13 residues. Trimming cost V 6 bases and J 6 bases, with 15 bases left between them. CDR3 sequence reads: CSAGGRTGQPQHF. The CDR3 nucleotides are TGCAGTGCCGGCGGGCGGACGGGTCAGCCCCAGCATTTT.

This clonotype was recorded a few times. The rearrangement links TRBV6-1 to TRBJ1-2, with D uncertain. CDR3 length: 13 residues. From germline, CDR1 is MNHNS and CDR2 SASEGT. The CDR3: CVCVGLGFYGYTF. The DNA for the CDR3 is TGTGTATGTGTGGGATTAGGATTCTATGGCTACACCTTC.

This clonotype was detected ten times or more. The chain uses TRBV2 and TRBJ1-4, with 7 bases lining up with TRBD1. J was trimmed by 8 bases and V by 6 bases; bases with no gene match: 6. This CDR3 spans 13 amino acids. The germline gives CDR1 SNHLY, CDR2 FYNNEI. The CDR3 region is CASSPQGREKLFF. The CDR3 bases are TGTGCCAGCAGCCCACAGGGGCGGGAAAAACTGTTTTTT.

The CDR3 loop is CASSQGLRYGNEQFF. The CDR3 nucleotides read TGTGCCAGCAGCCAAGGCCTCCGCTACGGCAATGAGCAGTTCTTC. V and J are TRBV4-2 and TRBJ2-1, with D uncertain. This CDR3 spans 15 amino acids. The germline CDR1 and CDR2 sequences are LGHNA and YNFKEQ. V was trimmed by 1 base and J by 6 bases, leaving 13 bases between them.

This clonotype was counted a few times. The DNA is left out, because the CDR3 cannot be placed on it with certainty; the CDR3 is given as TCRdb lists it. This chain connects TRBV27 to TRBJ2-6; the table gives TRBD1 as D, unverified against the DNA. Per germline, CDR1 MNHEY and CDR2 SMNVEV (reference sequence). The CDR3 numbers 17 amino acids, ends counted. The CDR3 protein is CASSSGQGKTGANVLTF.

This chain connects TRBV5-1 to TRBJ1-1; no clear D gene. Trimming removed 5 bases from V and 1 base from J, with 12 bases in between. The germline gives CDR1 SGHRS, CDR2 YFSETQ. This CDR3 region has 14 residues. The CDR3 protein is CASSKQSSNTEAFF. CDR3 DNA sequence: TGCGCCAGCAGTAAACAGAGTTCGAACACTGAAGCTTTCTTT.

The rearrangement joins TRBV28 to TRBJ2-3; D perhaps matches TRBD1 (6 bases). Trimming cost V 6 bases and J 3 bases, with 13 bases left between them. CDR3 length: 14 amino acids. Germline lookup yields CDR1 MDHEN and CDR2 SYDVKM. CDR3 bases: TGTGCCAGCAGCTCCGGACAGCTTACAGATACGCAGTATTTT. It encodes CASSSGQLTDTQYF.

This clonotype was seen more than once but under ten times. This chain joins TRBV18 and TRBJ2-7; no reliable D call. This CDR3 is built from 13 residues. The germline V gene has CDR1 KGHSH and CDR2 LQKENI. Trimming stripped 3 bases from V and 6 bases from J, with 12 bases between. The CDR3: CASSPSTDTEQYV. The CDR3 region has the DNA TGTGCCAGCTCACCGTCCACAGATACCGAGCAGTACGTC.

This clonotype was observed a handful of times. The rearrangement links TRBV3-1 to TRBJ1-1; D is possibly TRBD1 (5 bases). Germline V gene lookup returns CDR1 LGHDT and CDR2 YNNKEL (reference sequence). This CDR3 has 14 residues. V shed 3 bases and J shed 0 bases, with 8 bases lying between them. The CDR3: CASSQRDVNTEAFF. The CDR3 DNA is TGTGCCAGCAGCCAGCGGGACGTGAACACTGAAGCTTTCTTT. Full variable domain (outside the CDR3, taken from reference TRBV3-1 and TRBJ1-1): DTAVSQTPKYLVTQMGNDKSIKCEQNLGHDTMYWYKQDSKKFLKIMFSYNNKELIINETVPNRFSPKSPDKAHLNLHINSLELGDSAVYFCASSQRDVNTEAFFGQGTRLTVV.

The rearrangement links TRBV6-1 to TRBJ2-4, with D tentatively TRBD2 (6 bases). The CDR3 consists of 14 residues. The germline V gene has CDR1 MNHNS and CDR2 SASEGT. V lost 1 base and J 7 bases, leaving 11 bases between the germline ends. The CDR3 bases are TGTGCCAGCAGTGAAGTTGCAGGGAGGAACATTCAGTACTTC. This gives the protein CASSEVAGRNIQYF.

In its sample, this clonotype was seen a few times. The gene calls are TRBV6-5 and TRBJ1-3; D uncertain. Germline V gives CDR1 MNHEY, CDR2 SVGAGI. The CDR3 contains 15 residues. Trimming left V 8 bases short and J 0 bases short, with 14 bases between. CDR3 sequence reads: CASSRPMGSGNTIYF. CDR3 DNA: TGTGCCAGCTCTCGTCCGATGGGCTCTGGAAACACCATATATTTT.

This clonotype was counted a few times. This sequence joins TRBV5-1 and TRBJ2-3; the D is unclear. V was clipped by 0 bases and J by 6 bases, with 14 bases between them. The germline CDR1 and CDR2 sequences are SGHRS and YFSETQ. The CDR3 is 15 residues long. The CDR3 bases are TGCGCCAGCAGCTTGGAAGGGATCGCCGGTGATACGCAGTATTTT. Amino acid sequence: CASSLEGIAGDTQYF. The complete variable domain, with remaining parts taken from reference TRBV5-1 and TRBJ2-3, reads KAGVTQTPRYLIKTRGQQVTLSCSPISGHRSVSWYQQTPGQGLQFLFEYFSETQRNKGNFPGRFSGRQFSNSRSEMNVSTLELGDSALYLCASSLEGIAGDTQYFGPGTRLTVL.

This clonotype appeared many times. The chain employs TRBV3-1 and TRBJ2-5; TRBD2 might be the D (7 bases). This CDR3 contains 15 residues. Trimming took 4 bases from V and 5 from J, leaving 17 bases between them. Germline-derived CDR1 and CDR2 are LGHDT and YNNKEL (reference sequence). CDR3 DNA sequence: TGTGCCAGCAGCCCCCCGTGGGGGGGCCCGGAGACCCAGTACTTC. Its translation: CASSPPWGGPETQYF.